Here is one T cell receptor beta chain with its context. Original processing notes: Junction-only sequences produced by ImmunoSEQ had no quality scores, so filtering differed. Sequencing was performed with immunoSEQ multiplex PCR; in TCRdb, only in-frame clones are kept and a portion is missing. That table furnishes V, J and clone size, whereas the DNA furnished D and trimming. The data hold over 2 million clones, with 85% to 95% observed a single time. Losses at the gene ends were 2 bases for V and 6 bases for J; bases not matched to a gene: 8. The CDR3 extends over 16 amino acids. Germline V CDR1 and CDR2: SGHVS, FNYEAQ. This entry belongs to a study of shared clonotypes between healthy human individuals. Terminally differentiated effector memory CD45RA+ cells were excluded from the naive CD8 cells, which were CD45RO-negative and positively selected for CCR7.

The receptor was isolated from a man between 18 and 35 years old in good health. J is TRBJ2-2 and V is TRBV7-6; 8 bases fit TRBD1. The sample was naive CD8+ T cells sorted from blood. The CDR3 DNA is TGTGCCAGCAGCTTAATTTCACAGGGGGACTCCGGGGAGCTGTTTTTT. Residues: CASSLISQGDSGELFF.